Presented here are 16 T cell receptor beta chains from one specimen sequenced in a study of blood T cell repertoires in COVID-19 (dated by TCRdb to 2020 to 2022). The method behind the library was the immunoSEQ multiplex PCR assay. In TCRdb, the immuneACCESS table is reduced to in-frame sequences with V and J assigned. These tables do not hold every clone; where another copy was compared, an unresolved V gene accounts for under half, and the others remain unexplained. The sample contains 95,000 to 150,000 clones, about 80% of them found a single time. Approximately 12% of the sample is taken by the ten largest. What was sequenced was peripheral blood. All receptors derive from a man aged 60 to 75 with acute or convalescent COVID-19.

This clone was found once. V gene TRBV11-2 combines with J gene TRBJ1-1, with TRBD1 identical over 11 bases. The V segment lost 0 bases and the J segment 5 bases; nucleotides outside the gene matches: 2. CDR1 is SGHAT, CDR2 FQNNGV, per germline. The CDR3 covers 15 residues. CDR3 sequence: CASSLEGQGATEAFF. The CDR3 DNA reads TGTGCCAGCAGCTTAGAAGGACAGGGGGCGACTGAAGCTTTCTTT.

The chain employs TRBV12-3 or TRBV12-4 and TRBJ2-3; TRBD2 might be the D (5 bases). There are 11 residues in the CDR3. The V end was cut by 7 bases, the J end by 6 bases, with 8 bases between. CDR3 amino acids: CASTERDTQYF. The DNA of the CDR3 is TGTGCCAGCACCGAGCGGGATACGCAGTATTTT.

The CDR3, as DNA: TGTGCCTGGCGGGACAGGGAAAGGGAAAAACTGTTTTTT. This gives the protein CAWRDREREKLFF. J is TRBJ1-4 and V is TRBV30; 9 nucleotides match TRBD1. The CDR3 consists of 13 residues. The V and J ends lost 5 bases and 8 bases, in that order; junction bases with no gene match: 6. Germline loops: CDR1 GTSNPN, CDR2 SVGIG (reference sequence).

V and J are TRBV18 and TRBJ2-7; 9 positions agree with TRBD1. This CDR3 is built from 15 residues. Germline V gene lookup returns CDR1 KGHSH and CDR2 LQKENI. The V and J ends lost 2 bases and 3 bases, in that order; junction bases with no gene match: 5. The CDR3 loop reads CASSPSGQGLYEQYF. The CDR3 DNA sequence: TGTGCCAGCTCACCATCCGGACAGGGGCTCTACGAGCAGTACTTC.

This chain uses TRBV3-1 (or the pseudogene TRBV3-2) with TRBJ2-2, with 8 bases lining up with TRBD1. This CDR3 has 14 residues. Germline V lookup: CDR1 LGHDT, CDR2 YNNKEL (reference sequence). The junction had 2 bases not matched to a gene; V was cut back by 3 bases and J by 5 bases. The CDR3: CASSQQGATGELFF. In nucleotides, the CDR3 is TGTGCCAGCAGCCAGCAGGGGGCTACCGGGGAGCTGTTTTTT.

The chain is built from TRBV24-1 and TRBJ2-1; the match to TRBD1 covers 9 bases. The CDR3 is 17 residues long. Losses at the gene ends were 5 bases for V and 8 bases for J; bases not matched to a gene: 15. Germline assignment: CDR1 KGHDR and CDR2 SFDVKD. The CDR3: CATSVPRGTGFWDEQFF. As DNA, the CDR3 is TGTGCCACCAGTGTCCCTCGAGGGACAGGGTTTTGGGATGAGCAGTTCTTC.

This clone was seen a handful of times. The chain carries TRBV14 and TRBJ1-2, with TRBD1 matching over 10 bases. From germline, CDR1 is SGHDN and CDR2 FVKESK. The junction had 7 bases not matched to a gene; V was cut back by 5 bases and J by 7 bases. This CDR3 comprises 14 residues. CDR3 bases: TGTGCCAGCAGCACGGGACAGGGGTCTTTTGGCTACACCTTC. Protein sequence: CASSTGQGSFGYTF.

The V and J genes are TRBV18 and TRBJ1-1; D is unresolved. Germline CDR1 KGHSH, CDR2 LQKENI. This CDR3 spans 13 amino acids. Trimming cost V 3 bases and J 4 bases, with 9 bases left between them. In nucleotides, the CDR3 is TGTGCCAGCTCACCGGAGATGGGCACTGAAGCTTTCTTT. This sequence encodes CASSPEMGTEAFF.

The chain joins TRBV6-5 to TRBJ1-6; the D is unclear. Deletions cut 0 bases from V and 11 bases from J, with 11 bases between. The germline CDR1 and CDR2 sequences are MNHEY and SVGAGI. The length of the CDR3 is 14 residues. CDR3 in DNA: TGTGCCAGCAGTTACTCGAAACGCGAGGCACCCCTCCACTTT. Translating it yields CASSYSKREAPLHF.

The CDR3 region is CASSVVQGGYTF. CDR3 bases: TGTGCCAGCAGCGTAGTACAGGGAGGCTACACCTTC. The V and J genes are TRBV9 and TRBJ1-2, with a tentative D call TRBD1 (6 bases). The germline V gene has CDR1 SGDLS and CDR2 YYNGEE. The CDR3 loop spans 12 amino acids. V was clipped by 0 bases and J by 8 bases, with 8 bases between them.

The chain recombines TRBV24-1 with TRBJ1-2; 7 nucleotides align to TRBD1. Germline V gene lookup returns CDR1 KGHDR and CDR2 SFDVKD. V dropped 3 bases and J dropped 1; count of bases not matched to a gene: 10. This CDR3 has 17 amino acids. CDR3 amino acids: CATSDTGAGGYNYGYTF. The CDR3 bases are TGTGCCACCAGTGATACCGGGGCAGGGGGGTATAACTATGGCTACACCTTC.

This clone was seen only a few times. The gene calls are TRBV7-9 and TRBJ1-1; no clear D gene. V lost 3 bases and J 5 bases, leaving 22 bases between the germline ends. CDR3 length: 17 residues. Germline CDR1 and CDR2: SEHNR and FQNEAQ (reference sequence). The CDR3 bases are TGTGCCAGCAGCTTTGTCGCCGGTGAGATTGCTCGGACTGAAGCTTTCTTT. Translating gives CASSFVAGEIARTEAFF.

The chain links TRBV28 to TRBJ2-7; D unclear. V lost 10 bases, J lost 6 bases, and 16 bases lay in between. Germline V gives CDR1 MDHEN, CDR2 SYDVKM. The CDR3 runs 12 residues. CDR3 in DNA: TGTGCCACCCGGGTCCGATTCGCCGAGCAGTACTTC. Amino acids: CATRVRFAEQYF.

The gene calls are TRBV19 and TRBJ2-1, with TRBD1 matching 8 bases. V shed 10 bases, J shed 5 bases, and the junction held 16 bases outside the gene matches. Germline CDR1 LNHDA, CDR2 SQIVND (reference sequence). The CDR3 is made up of 16 amino acids. The DNA of the CDR3 is TGTGCCACCTCACGACCGGCGGGACAGGTTAACAATGAGCAGTTCTTC. Protein sequence: CATSRPAGQVNNEQFF.

The chain joins TRBV28 to TRBJ2-5; possibly TRBD2 for D (6 bases). CDR3 length: 13 residues. Trimming took 1 base from V and 4 from J, leaving 7 bases between them. Germline CDR1 and CDR2: MDHEN and SYDVKM. CDR3: CASSLLGGETQYF. CDR3 coding DNA: TGTGCCAGCAGTTTATTGGGGGGAGAGACCCAGTACTTC. Looking up the rest from reference TRBV28 and TRBJ2-5 gives the full variable domain: DVKVTQSSRYLVKRTGEKVFLECVQDMDHENMFWYRQDPGLGLRLIYFSYDVKMKEKGDIPEGYSVSREKKERFSLILESASTNQTSMYLCASSLLGGETQYFGPGTRLLVL.

The CDR3 DNA sequence: TGTGCCACCACGACTAGCGGAGCCTACAATGAGCAGTTCTTC. This sequence encodes CATTTSGAYNEQFF. The rearrangement joins TRBV6-5 to TRBJ2-1, with 9 bases that match TRBD2. Losses at the gene ends were 10 bases for V and 2 bases for J; bases not matched to a gene: 6. The germline gives CDR1 MNHEY, CDR2 SVGAGI. The CDR3 contains 14 residues.